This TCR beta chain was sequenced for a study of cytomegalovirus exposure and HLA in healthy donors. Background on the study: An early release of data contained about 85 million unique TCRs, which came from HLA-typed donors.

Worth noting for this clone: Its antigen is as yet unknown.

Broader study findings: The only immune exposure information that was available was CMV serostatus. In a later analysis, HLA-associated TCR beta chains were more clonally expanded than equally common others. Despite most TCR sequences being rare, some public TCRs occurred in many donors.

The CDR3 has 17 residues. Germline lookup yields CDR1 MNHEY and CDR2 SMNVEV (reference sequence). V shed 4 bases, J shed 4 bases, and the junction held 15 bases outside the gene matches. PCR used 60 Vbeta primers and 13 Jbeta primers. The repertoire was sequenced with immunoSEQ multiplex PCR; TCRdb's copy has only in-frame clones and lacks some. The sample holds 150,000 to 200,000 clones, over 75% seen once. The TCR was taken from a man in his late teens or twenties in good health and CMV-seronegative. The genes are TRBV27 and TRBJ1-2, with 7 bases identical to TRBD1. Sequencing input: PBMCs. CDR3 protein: CASSYVRGRKLSYGYTF. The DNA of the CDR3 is TGTGCCAGCAGTTATGTTAGGGGGCGCAAACTAAGCTATGGCTACACCTTC.